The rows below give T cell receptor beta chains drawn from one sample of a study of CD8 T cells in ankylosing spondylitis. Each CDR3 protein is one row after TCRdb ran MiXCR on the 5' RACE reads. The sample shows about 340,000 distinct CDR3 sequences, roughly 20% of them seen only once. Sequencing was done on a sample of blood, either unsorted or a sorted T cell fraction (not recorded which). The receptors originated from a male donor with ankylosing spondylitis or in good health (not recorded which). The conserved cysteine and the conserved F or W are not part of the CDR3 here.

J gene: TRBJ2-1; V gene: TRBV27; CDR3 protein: ASSFIGANNEQF
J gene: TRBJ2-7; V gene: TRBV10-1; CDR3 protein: ASRPQGLPSYEQY
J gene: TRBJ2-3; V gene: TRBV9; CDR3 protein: ASSVTGTGLDTQY
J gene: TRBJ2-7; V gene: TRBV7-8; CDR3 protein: ASSLVSSYEQY
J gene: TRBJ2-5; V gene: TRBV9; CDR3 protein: ASSVPDSQETQY
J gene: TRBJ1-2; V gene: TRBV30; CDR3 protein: AWGQGNGYT
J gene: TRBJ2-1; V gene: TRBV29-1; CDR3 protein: SSIDLHRGSYNEQF
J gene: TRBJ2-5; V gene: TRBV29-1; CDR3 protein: SVEGDGIQETQY
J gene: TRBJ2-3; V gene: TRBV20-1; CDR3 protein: SARTGRADTQY
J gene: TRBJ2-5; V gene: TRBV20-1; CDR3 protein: SATTGGAWETQY
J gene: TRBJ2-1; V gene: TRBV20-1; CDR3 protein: SARDIAGGPVNEQF
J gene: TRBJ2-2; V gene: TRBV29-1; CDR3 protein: SVEWGQGVGELF
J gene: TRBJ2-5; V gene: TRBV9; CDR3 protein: ASSDDGETQY
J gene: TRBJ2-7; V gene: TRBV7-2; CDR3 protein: ASSHRGNYYEQY
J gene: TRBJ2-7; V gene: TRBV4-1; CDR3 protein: ASSQLGNEQY
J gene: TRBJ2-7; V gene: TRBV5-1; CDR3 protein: ASSLSYRDSYEQY
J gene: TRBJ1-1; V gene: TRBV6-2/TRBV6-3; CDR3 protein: ASSYIQGWYTEAF
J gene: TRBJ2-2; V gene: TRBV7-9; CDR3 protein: ASSLDGNTGELF
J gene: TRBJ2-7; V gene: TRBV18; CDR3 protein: ASSPVDGSTEQY
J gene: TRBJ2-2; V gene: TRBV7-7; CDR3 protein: ASSLGAGGLGSSGELF
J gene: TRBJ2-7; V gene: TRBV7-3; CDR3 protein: ASSSPDRPFSYEQY
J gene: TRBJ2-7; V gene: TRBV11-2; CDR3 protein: ASSLDRQGEGYEQY